This paragraph covers one TCR beta chain sequence. This sample is part of a study of T cell changes during pregnancy in multiple sclerosis. Sequenced by immunoSEQ multiplex PCR; TCRdb stores in-frame clones only, minus some. This sample has 90,000 to 150,000 clones; about 94% occur once, and the top ten carry approximately 5.8%. CDR3 size: 15 residues. Germline V lookup: CDR1 SGHVS, CDR2 FNYEAQ. The germline V and J ends were trimmed by 5 bases and 0 bases, with 10 bases remaining between them. The gene calls are TRBV7-6 and TRBJ1-4; D possibly corresponds to TRBD1 (6 bases). Sequencing used peripheral blood, obtained before pregnancy. The sequence was collected from a female donor with multiple sclerosis, enrolled in a pregnancy study. The CDR3 DNA is TGTGCCAGCAGCCTAAGACAGGCAACTAATGAAAAACTGTTTTTT. Its translation: CASSLRQATNEKLFF.